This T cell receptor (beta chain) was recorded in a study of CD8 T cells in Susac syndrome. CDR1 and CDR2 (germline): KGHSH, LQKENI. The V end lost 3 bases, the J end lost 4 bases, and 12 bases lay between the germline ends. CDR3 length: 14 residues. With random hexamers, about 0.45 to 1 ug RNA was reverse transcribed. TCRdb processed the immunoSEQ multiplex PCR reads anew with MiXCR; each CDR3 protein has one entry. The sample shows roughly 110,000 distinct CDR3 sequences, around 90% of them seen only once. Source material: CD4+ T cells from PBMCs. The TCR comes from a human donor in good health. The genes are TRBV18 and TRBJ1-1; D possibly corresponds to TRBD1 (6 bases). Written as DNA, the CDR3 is TGTGCCAGCTCACCGGGGGGCCGGGGCACTGAAGCTTTCTTT. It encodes CASSPGGRGTEAFF.